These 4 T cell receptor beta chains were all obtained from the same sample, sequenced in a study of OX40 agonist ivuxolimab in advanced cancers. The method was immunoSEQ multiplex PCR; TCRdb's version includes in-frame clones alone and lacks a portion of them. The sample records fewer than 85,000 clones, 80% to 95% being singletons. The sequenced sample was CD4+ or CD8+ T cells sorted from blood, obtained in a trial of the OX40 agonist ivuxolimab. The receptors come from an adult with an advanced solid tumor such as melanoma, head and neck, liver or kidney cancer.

In DNA, the CDR3 is TGTGCCAGCAGCGCACTCAGCCAGACCCAGTACTTC. It codes for CASSALSQTQYF. The chain links TRBV6-5 to TRBJ2-5; no definite D call. The CDR3 loop spans 12 amino acids. In germline, CDR1 is MNHEY, CDR2 SVGAGI. Trimming cost V 6 bases and J 6 bases, with 11 bases left between them.

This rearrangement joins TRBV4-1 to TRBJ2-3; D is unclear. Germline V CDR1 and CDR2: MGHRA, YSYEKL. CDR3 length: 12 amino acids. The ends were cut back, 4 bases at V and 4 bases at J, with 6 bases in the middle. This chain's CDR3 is CASSPSPDTQYF. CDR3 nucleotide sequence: TGCGCCAGCAGCCCCAGTCCAGATACGCAGTATTTT.

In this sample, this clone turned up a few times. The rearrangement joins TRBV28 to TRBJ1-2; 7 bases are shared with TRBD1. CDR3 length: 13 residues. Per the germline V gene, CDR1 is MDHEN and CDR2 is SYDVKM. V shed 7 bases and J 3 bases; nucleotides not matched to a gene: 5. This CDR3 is CASTTGTDYGYTF. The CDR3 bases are TGTGCCAGCACCACCGGGACAGACTATGGCTACACCTTC.

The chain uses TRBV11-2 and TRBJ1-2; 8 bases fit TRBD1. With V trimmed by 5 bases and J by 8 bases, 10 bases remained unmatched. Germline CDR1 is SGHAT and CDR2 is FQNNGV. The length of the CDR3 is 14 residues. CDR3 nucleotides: TGTGCCAGCAGCGCCCGACAGGGGAAGGAGGGCTACACCTTC. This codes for CASSARQGKEGYTF.